One and the same sample provided the 26 T cell receptor beta chains below, sequenced in a study of graft-versus-host responses after intestinal transplantation. Antigens of these TCRs are unknown. Produced via immunoSEQ multiplex PCR; TCRdb's table is partial and in-frame only. The repertoire consists of 45,000 to 60,000 clones, with 85% to 95% occurring once and the leading ten covering 0.23%. The specimen was unstimulated CD8+ T cells sorted from spleen or lymph node cells, collected before transplant. The source is a human donor who was the organ donor for an intestinal transplant.

The chain combines TRBV9 with TRBJ1-2; 8 bases match TRBD1. The CDR3 loop spans 15 amino acids. CDR1 and CDR2 from the germline V gene are SGDLS and YYNGEE. V shed 5 bases, J shed 2 bases, and the junction held 8 bases outside the gene matches. As DNA, the CDR3 is TGTGCCAGCAGTGCCACAGGGGGAACAAACTATGGCTACACCTTC. Protein sequence: CASSATGGTNYGYTF.

This chain joins TRBV30 and TRBJ2-7; D not resolved. V was cut by 3 bases and J by 4 bases, with 7 bases left in between. Germline V lookup: CDR1 GTSNPN, CDR2 SVGIG (reference sequence). The CDR3 is 11 amino acids. CDR3 loop: CAWSYEYEQYF. The CDR3 nucleotides read TGTGCCTGGAGCTATGAATACGAGCAGTACTTC. Based on the CDR3 plus reference TRBV30 and TRBJ2-7, the full variable domain is SQTIHQWPATLVQPVGSPLSLECTVEGTSNPNLYWYRQAAGRGLQLLFYSVGIGQISSEVPQNLSASRPQDRQFILSSKKLLLSDSGFYLCAWSYEYEQYFGPGTRLTVT.

The chain links TRBV29-1 to TRBJ2-2; TRBD1 or TRBD2 may be the D gene (5 bases each). V dropped 5 bases and J dropped 3 bases, with 10 bases sitting between them. Germline V gene lookup returns CDR1 SQVTM and CDR2 ANQGSEA. This CDR3 spans 13 amino acids. Here the CDR3 DNA reads TGCAGCGTTTTCTCGGGGCACACCGGGGAGCTGTTTTTT. Translating gives CSVFSGHTGELFF.

The CDR3 bases are TGTGCCAGCAGCCAAATAACAGGGTTTGGAGAGACCCAGTACTTC. Protein product: CASSQITGFGETQYF. J is TRBJ2-5 and V is TRBV11-1; a possible D gene is TRBD1 (6 bases). From germline, CDR1 is SGHAT and CDR2 FQDESV (reference sequence). CDR3 length equals 15 residues. Trimming shortened V by 5 bases and J by 4 bases, and 17 bases separated the two germline ends.

The CDR3, as DNA: TGTGCCAGCTCGGTGGGATCCTACGAGCAGTACTTC. Translated: CASSVGSYEQYF. The V call is TRBV28, the J call TRBJ2-7; D ambiguous. The CDR3 has 12 residues. Trimming took off 8 bases at V and 1 base at J, with 9 bases between the two ends. CDR1 MDHEN and CDR2 SYDVKM come from the germline V gene. The full variable domain, completed using reference TRBV28 and TRBJ2-7, is DVKVTQSSRYLVKRTGEKVFLECVQDMDHENMFWYRQDPGLGLRLIYFSYDVKMKEKGDIPEGYSVSREKKERFSLILESASTNQTSMYLCASSVGSYEQYFGPGTRLTVT.

The rearrangement links TRBV30 to TRBJ1-2, with TRBD1 matching over 7 bases. Per the germline V gene, CDR1 is GTSNPN and CDR2 is SVGIG (reference sequence). This CDR3 is built from 14 residues. Trimming cost V 5 bases and J 3 bases; bases outside gene matches: 9. The CDR3 nucleotides are TGTGCCTGGTGTTTTCCGGGACAGTACTATGGCTACACCTTC. The encoded protein is CAWCFPGQYYGYTF.

Concerning this clone: One end of the junction is discordant with germline, which a read error may explain. CDR3 DNA sequence: TGTGCCAGCAGCCTAGCCAGGAACACTGAAGCTTTCTTT. Translation: CASSLARNTEAFF. The chain couples TRBV7-9 to TRBJ1-1; D is undetermined. The CDR3 totals 13 residues. From germline, CDR1 is SEHNR and CDR2 FQNEAQ (reference sequence). The full variable domain, its missing parts supplied by reference TRBV7-9 and TRBJ1-1, is DTGVSQNPRHKITKRGQNVTFRCDPISEHNRLYWYRQTLGQGPEFLTYFQNEAQLEKSRLLSDRFSAERPKGSFSTLEIQRTEQGDSAMYLCASSLARNTEAFFGQGTRLTVV.

The rearrangement joins TRBV30 to TRBJ2-7; 10 bases are shared with TRBD1. CDR1 is GTSNPN and CDR2 is SVGIG in the germline V gene (reference sequence). V trimming: 1 base; J trimming: 5 bases; junction bases outside the gene matches: 2. This CDR3 is built from 13 residues. The CDR3 nucleotides are TGTGCCTGGAGTGCCGGGACAGGGGACGAGCAGTACTTC. Protein sequence: CAWSAGTGDEQYF.

This chain links TRBV5-1 with TRBJ1-5, with 7 bases fitting TRBD1. The germline V gene encodes CDR1 SGHRS and CDR2 YFSETQ. The length of the CDR3 is 15 residues. The ends lost 0 bases at V and 3 bases at J; junction bases unmatched: 3. Here the CDR3 reads CASSLAGQDNQPQHF. The CDR3, as DNA: TGCGCCAGCAGCTTGGCCGGACAGGACAATCAGCCCCAGCATTTT.

This chain joins TRBV7-9 and TRBJ1-1; maybe TRBD1 (5 bases). The germline V gene encodes CDR1 SEHNR and CDR2 FQNEAQ (reference sequence). The CDR3 spans 14 residues. V lost 0 bases to trimming and J lost 5 bases, with 10 bases between them. The CDR3 protein is CASSLARAGTEAFF. In nucleotides, the CDR3 is TGTGCCAGCAGCTTAGCCAGGGCCGGGACTGAAGCTTTCTTT.

J is TRBJ1-4 and V is TRBV7-8, with D possibly being TRBD1 (5 bases). Germline V gene lookup returns CDR1 SGHVS and CDR2 FQNEAQ. The CDR3 spans 14 residues. Trimming stripped 6 bases from V and 8 bases from J, with 16 bases between. CDR3 amino acids: CASRLGGVEEKLFF. The CDR3 DNA reads as TGTGCCAGCAGGTTGGGGGGGGTGGAGGAAAAACTGTTTTTT. Supplemented by reference TRBV7-8 and TRBJ1-4, the full variable domain reads GAGVSQSPRYKVAKRGQDVALRCDPISGHVSLFWYQQALGQGPEFLTYFQNEAQLDKSGLPSDRFFAERPEGSVSTLKIQRTQQEDSAVYLCASRLGGVEEKLFFGSGTQLSVL.

The rearrangement uses TRBV11-2 and TRBJ2-5, with 7 bases matching TRBD1. Germline lookup yields CDR1 SGHAT and CDR2 FQNNGV. There are 16 residues in the CDR3. The junction had 10 bases not matched to a gene; V was cut back by 3 bases and J by 3 bases. CDR3 coding DNA: TGTGCCAGCAGCTTGAGCTCCGGGACAGAGAAAGAGACCCAGTACTTC. Amino acid sequence: CASSLSSGTEKETQYF.

The chain is built from TRBV28 and TRBJ2-7, with TRBD2 matching over 9 bases. CDR3 length equals 16 residues. J was trimmed by 3 bases and V by 2 bases; bases with no gene match: 8. The germline CDR1 and CDR2 sequences are MDHEN and SYDVKM. The CDR3 nucleotides are TGTGCCAGCAGTTTACGCTCTAGCGGGACGAACTACGAGCAGTACTTC. Its translation: CASSLRSSGTNYEQYF. Supplemented by reference TRBV28 and TRBJ2-7, the full variable domain reads DVKVTQSSRYLVKRTGEKVFLECVQDMDHENMFWYRQDPGLGLRLIYFSYDVKMKEKGDIPEGYSVSREKKERFSLILESASTNQTSMYLCASSLRSSGTNYEQYFGPGTRLTVT.

V usage is TRBV7-2 and J usage is TRBJ1-5; the D is unclear. The germline V and J ends were trimmed by 0 bases and 3 bases, with 12 bases remaining between them. This CDR3 region has 16 residues. Germline-derived CDR1 and CDR2 are SGHTA and FQGNSA. CDR3 sequence (DNA): TGTGCCAGCAGCTTAGCATCCTACCCGGACAATCAGCCCCAGCATTTT. Protein sequence: CASSLASYPDNQPQHF.

V gene TRBV1 combines with J gene TRBJ2-5; the D call TRBD2 from the table was never checked on the DNA. TRBV1 is a listed pseudogene. The length of the CDR3 is 15 residues. The CDR3 nucleotides read TGCACCAGCAGCCGTAGCGGGGGGGTAGGAGAGACCCAGTACTTC. This sequence encodes CTSSRSGGVGETQYF.

This clone has only one observation. The chain uses TRBV7-6 and TRBJ2-1; TRBD2 matches 10 bases. Germline CDR1 SGHVS, CDR2 FNYEAQ. J gave up 6 bases and V 6 bases, and 8 bases lay outside the gene matches. This CDR3 has 15 residues. The CDR3 protein is CASSHLAGEVNEQFF. The CDR3 DNA reads as TGTGCCAGCAGTCATCTAGCGGGGGAAGTCAATGAGCAGTTCTTC.

This clone was recorded only once. This CDR3 reads CASSFTGGEINTEAFF. The CDR3 nucleotides are TGTGCCAGCAGCTTCACAGGGGGCGAAATTAACACTGAAGCTTTCTTT. V is TRBV2 and J is TRBJ1-1; 9 bases are shared with TRBD1. CDR3 length: 16 residues. Germline V gives CDR1 SNHLY, CDR2 FYNNEI. V lost 6 bases and J lost 2; bases outside the gene matches: 10.

Only a few counts were recorded for this clone. V gene TRBV6-5 combines with J gene TRBJ2-5, with TRBD2 matching over 8 bases. Germline V CDR1 and CDR2: MNHEY, SVGAGI. Unmatched junction bases numbered 2, after V lost 6 bases and J lost 2 bases. The CDR3 contains 13 residues. The CDR3 DNA reads as TGTGCCAGCAGGGGCGGGGGGCAAGAGACCCAGTACTTC. Protein: CASRGGGQETQYF.

The chain uses TRBV6-5 and TRBJ2-1; 7 bases line up with TRBD2. Losses at the gene ends were 3 bases for V and 0 bases for J; bases not matched to a gene: 5. From germline, CDR1 is MNHEY and CDR2 SVGAGI. The CDR3 is 16 amino acids. The CDR3: CASSYATSSSYNEQFF. The DNA of the CDR3 is TGTGCCAGCAGTTATGCGACTAGCAGCTCCTACAATGAGCAGTTCTTC.

This clone was seen a few times. The gene calls are TRBV14 and TRBJ2-7; the match to TRBD1 covers 8 bases. The ends lost 4 bases at V and 3 bases at J; junction bases unmatched: 5. Germline CDR1 SGHDN, CDR2 FVKESK. The CDR3 consists of 14 residues. The CDR3 DNA sequence: TGTGCCAGCAGCCTTACGACAGGGGTCTACGAGCAGTACTTC. This sequence encodes CASSLTTGVYEQYF.

The chain joins TRBV5-8 to TRBJ2-5; 7 bases line up with TRBD1. TRBJ2-7 explains the end of the DNA better; the J call may be wrong. This CDR3 is 17 amino acids long. Germline V CDR1 and CDR2: SGHTS, YDEGEE. The DNA for the CDR3 is TGTGCCAGCAGTTACGCAAAATACAGGGGACCCTCCTACGAGCAGTACTTC. Protein product: CASSYAKYRGPSYEQYF.

Written as DNA, the CDR3 is TGTGCCAGCAGCGGGAAAACAGGGTTAGCGGACCTAACCGAGCAGTACTTC. Its translation: CASSGKTGLADLTEQYF. The J gene is TRBJ2-7, the V gene TRBV9, with D tentatively TRBD1 or TRBD2 (6 bases each). V lost 3 bases to trimming and J lost 6 bases, with 25 bases between them. The CDR3 spans 17 residues. Germline CDR1 is SGDLS and CDR2 is YYNGEE.

The rearrangement joins TRBV4-3 to TRBJ2-7; D gene unclear. The CDR3 sequence is 14 residues long. Germline-derived CDR1 and CDR2 are LGHNA and YSLEER. Deletions cut 4 bases from V and 3 bases from J, with 13 bases between. The CDR3 reads CASSPRLGGYEQYF. The CDR3 DNA sequence: TGCGCCAGCAGCCCGCGGCTGGGCGGCTACGAGCAGTACTTC.

The chain is built from TRBV5-6 and TRBJ1-4; D gene unclear. V lost 2 bases and J lost 7, with 15 bases in between. This CDR3 is 15 amino acids long. Germline CDR1 and CDR2: SGHDT and YYEEEE. CDR3 DNA: TGTGCCAGCAGCTTATCGGGAGCCCTACTTGAAAAACTGTTTTTT. Amino acid sequence: CASSLSGALLEKLFF.

This clone was seen a single time. The chain combines TRBV7-8 with TRBJ2-1; D perhaps matches TRBD1 (6 bases). This CDR3 spans 16 amino acids. V was shortened by 6 bases and J by 4 bases, with 19 bases between the two germline ends. Germline-derived CDR1 and CDR2 are SGHVS and FQNEAQ. The CDR3: CASSSPDSPYYNEQFF. DNA for the CDR3: TGTGCCAGCAGTTCCCCGGACAGTCCCTATTACAATGAGCAGTTCTTC.

This chain links TRBV11-2 with TRBJ2-1, with D unclear. Germline-derived CDR1 and CDR2 are SGHAT and FQNNGV. This CDR3 contains 16 residues. V lost 0 bases and J 3 bases, leaving 12 bases between the germline ends. CDR3 sequence reads: CASSLDPVGIYNEQFF. The CDR3 DNA reads TGTGCCAGCAGCTTAGATCCAGTAGGAATCTACAATGAGCAGTTCTTC.